The 17 T cell receptor beta chains listed next were all sequenced from one sample in a study of shared clonotypes between healthy human individuals. Profiled with immunoSEQ multiplex PCR; TCRdb holds only in-frame clones, not every one. This sample has 2 million to 3 million clones, with 93% found just once. Source material: naive CD4+ T cells from PBMCs. Specified subset: CD45RA+ positively selected. Receptor source: a man younger than 30 in good health. Some clones in this sample may be carry-over from other donors' samples.

This rearrangement joins TRBV7-2 to TRBJ2-7; D is ambiguous. Trimming removed 4 bases from V and 7 bases from J, with 11 bases in between. The CDR3 sequence is 12 residues long. Germline assignment: CDR1 SGHTA and CDR2 FQGNSA. The CDR3 bases are TGTGCCAGCAGCTCCGCCTGGAGTGAGCAGTACTTC. Amino acids: CASSSAWSEQYF.

CDR3 sequence: CASRNFGLYGYTF. The CDR3 DNA reads as TGTGCCAGCAGGAACTTCGGACTGTATGGCTACACCTTC. The chain has TRBV6-5 and TRBJ1-2; D gene uncertain. Germline CDR1 and CDR2: MNHEY and SVGAGI. This CDR3 region has 13 residues. Trimming removed 6 bases at V and 5 bases at J, with 13 bases between.

The chain links TRBV28 to TRBJ2-2; TRBD1 or TRBD2 may be the D gene (5 bases each). The CDR3 has 16 residues. With 6 bases removed from V and 4 bases from J, the gap between germline ends came to 18 bases. The V gene's germline CDR1 is MDHEN and CDR2 SYDVKM. This chain's CDR3 is CASSRAGLGVTGELFF. The CDR3 DNA is TGTGCCAGCAGCCGCGCCGGGTTGGGGGTCACCGGGGAGCTGTTTTTT. Full variable domain (remainder filled in from reference TRBV28 and TRBJ2-2): DVKVTQSSRYLVKRTGEKVFLECVQDMDHENMFWYRQDPGLGLRLIYFSYDVKMKEKGDIPEGYSVSREKKERFSLILESASTNQTSMYLCASSRAGLGVTGELFFGEGSRLTVL.

This clone was recorded once. J is TRBJ1-1 and V is TRBV14; D gene unclear. Germline V lookup: CDR1 SGHDN, CDR2 FVKESK. Trimming pared 1 base from V and 6 bases from J, leaving 12 bases between. The CDR3 contains 14 residues. The CDR3 DNA is TGTGCCAGCAGCCAAGGAAGGGTGAGCGCTGAAGCTTTCTTT. Amino acid sequence: CASSQGRVSAEAFF.

The chain joins TRBV2 to TRBJ1-3; D possibly corresponds to TRBD1 (6 bases). Germline V gene lookup returns CDR1 SNHLY and CDR2 FYNNEI. Trimming shortened V by 3 bases and J by 4 bases, and 16 bases separated the two germline ends. The CDR3 sequence is 16 residues long. This CDR3 reads CASSERGGRAGNTIYF. The CDR3 DNA reads TGTGCCAGCAGTGAGAGGGGGGGCAGGGCCGGAAACACCATATATTTT.

The V call is TRBV6-5, the J call TRBJ2-5; D is undetermined. The CDR3 has 13 amino acids. V lost 4 bases and J 5 bases, leaving 11 bases between the germline ends. Germline-derived CDR1 and CDR2 are MNHEY and SVGAGI. For the CDR3, the DNA is TGTGCCAGCAGTTCCCCTGCTGTTGAGACCCAGTACTTC. Translating it yields CASSSPAVETQYF.

The CDR3 region is CASSSSGSGEKLFF. CDR3 DNA sequence: TGTGCCAGTAGTTCCTCAGGGTCGGGCGAAAAACTGTTTTTT. The V call is TRBV19, the J call TRBJ1-4; D possibly corresponds to TRBD1 (5 bases). The germline gives CDR1 LNHDA, CDR2 SQIVND (reference sequence). The CDR3 totals 14 residues. Trimming took 5 bases from V and 8 from J, leaving 15 bases between them. Complete variable domain (other parts from reference TRBV19 and TRBJ1-4): DGGITQSPKYLFRKEGQNVTLSCEQNLNHDAMYWYRQDPGQGLRLIYYSQIVNDFQKGDIAEGYSVSREKKESFPLTVTSAQKNPTAFYLCASSSSGSGEKLFFGSGTQLSVL.

V is TRBV5-6 and J is TRBJ2-7, with 8 bases that match TRBD2. V trimming: 1 base; J trimming: 6 bases; junction bases outside the gene matches: 6. The CDR3 consists of 14 residues. The V gene's germline CDR1 is SGHDT and CDR2 YYEEEE. In DNA, the CDR3 is TGTGCCAGCAGCTTGAGACGGGAGGGCCCCGAGCAGTACTTC. Translation: CASSLRREGPEQYF.

The chain couples TRBV19 to TRBJ2-1; TRBD2 agrees at 12 bases. The length of the CDR3 is 14 residues. Germline V gene lookup returns CDR1 LNHDA and CDR2 SQIVND (reference sequence). V lost 6 bases, J lost 13 bases, and 10 bases stayed unmatched. The CDR3 bases are TGTGCCAGTAGAAGGTCTAGCGGGAGGGTCGGTCAGTTCTTC. This sequence encodes CASRRSSGRVGQFF.

This chain links TRBV4-2 with TRBJ2-5; 11 bases are shared with TRBD2. The CDR3 is 18 residues long. V trimming: 4 bases; J trimming: 1 base; junction bases outside the gene matches: 11. CDR1 LGHNA and CDR2 YNFKEQ come from the germline V gene. In nucleotides, the CDR3 is TGTGCCAGCAGCCGCCTGCCCGGACTAGCGGGCGGCCAAGAGACCCAGTACTTC. It translates to CASSRLPGLAGGQETQYF.

J is TRBJ1-4 and V is TRBV4-1; 9 bases agree with TRBD1. This CDR3 region has 15 residues. From germline, CDR1 is MGHRA and CDR2 YSYEKL. The V and J ends lost 6 bases and 8 bases, in that order; junction bases with no gene match: 10. The DNA for the CDR3 is TGCGCCAGCAGACTCACAGGGGGCCAGGGAGAAAAACTGTTTTTT. Translation gives CASRLTGGQGEKLFF.

The rearrangement links TRBV23-1 to TRBJ2-7, with D perhaps TRBD1 (5 bases). TRBV23-1 is known as an ORF, though its function is uncertain. The ends were cut back, 1 base at V and 0 bases at J, with 10 bases in the middle. CDR3 length equals 15 residues. CDR3 amino acids: CASSQCTQGSYEQYF. The CDR3, as DNA: TGCGCCAGCAGTCAATGCACCCAGGGCTCCTACGAGCAGTACTTC.

CDR3 amino acids: CASSLAWPGYEQYF. Here the CDR3 DNA reads TGTGCCAGCAGCTTAGCATGGCCAGGCTACGAGCAGTACTTC. The chain joins TRBV7-9 to TRBJ2-7; D call uncertain. Germline lookup yields CDR1 SEHNR and CDR2 FQNEAQ (reference sequence). The V end lost 0 bases, the J end lost 3 bases, and 9 bases lay between the germline ends. The CDR3 extends over 14 amino acids.

Comment on this clone: An end of the junction does not agree with germline; a read error may underlie this. This chain joins TRBV28 and TRBJ1-4; D gene unclear. From germline, CDR1 is MDHEN and CDR2 SYDVKM. CDR3 length equals 13 residues. CDR3 DNA sequence: TGTGCCAACAGTTTGTTAGTTGAGGAAAAACTGTTTTTT. Translation gives CANSLLVEEKLFF.

The chain uses TRBV6-5 and TRBJ1-3; TRBD1 matches 8 bases. This CDR3 region has 15 residues. Germline lookup yields CDR1 MNHEY and CDR2 SVGAGI. V shed 11 bases, J shed 4 bases, and the junction held 13 bases outside the gene matches. The chain's CDR3 is CAPAARGREGNTIYF. The CDR3 DNA is TGTGCCCCAGCGGCCAGGGGGCGAGAAGGAAACACCATATATTTT.

The V call is TRBV14, the J call TRBJ1-1; D is uncertain. This CDR3 is built from 15 residues. Germline V gives CDR1 SGHDN, CDR2 FVKESK. V was pared by 4 bases and J by 0 bases, with 12 bases between. The CDR3 spells CASSPTYTLNTEAFF. The CDR3 DNA reads TGTGCCAGCAGCCCGACTTACACGTTGAACACTGAAGCTTTCTTT.

The chain couples TRBV2 to TRBJ2-3, with 9 bases lining up with TRBD2. Germline assignment: CDR1 SNHLY and CDR2 FYNNEI. The junction had 16 bases not matched to a gene; V was cut back by 6 bases and J by 9 bases. The CDR3 runs to 16 residues. This chain's CDR3 is CASSNGLARAQWTQYF. For the CDR3, the DNA is TGTGCCAGCAGCAACGGACTAGCGAGAGCTCAGTGGACGCAGTATTTT.